This TCR beta chain emerged from a study of T cell responses to AZD1222 COVID-19 vaccine (dated by TCRdb to the early 2020s). For context, the study as a whole: A total of around 240 trial participants underwent TCR sequencing, of whom around 200 received two doses of AZD1222 and some 26 received two doses of the MenACWY control vaccine. Trial participants were enrolled by age into 18-55, 56-69 and 70-plus year subgroups, with about 150, 28 and 57 TCR-sequenced participants respectively.

The CDR3 regions of human TCRbeta chains were analyzed by immunosequencing. In the source study's methods: Repertoire TCRs were checked for matches against a reference library of SARS-CoV-2-specific TCRs that had been generated using the MIRA antigen-specificity platform. Breadth was defined as the fraction of unique TCRs that were SARS-CoV-2-associated, and depth was defined as the fraction of total T cells that were SARS-CoV-2-associated. Using the MIRA data, every spike-specific TCR was mapped to the spike region that the TCR reacted to and assigned to either a CD4 or a CD8 class. Log10-transformed breadth and depth values were compared by one-way ANOVA with Sidak's multiple comparisons tests. TCRdb mirrors the immuneACCESS table, restricted to in-frame sequences. Some clones are absent from its copies; in checked studies, under half trace to an unresolved V gene, and the reason for the others is unknown. That table supplies the V and J calls and clone size; D and trimming were determined from the DNA. This sample has over 100,000 clones in its table, and around 87% of those were observed once. The ten largest clones capture about 4.5% of the sample.

V is pared back by 8 bases and J by 0 bases, with 4 bases lying between the germline termini. CDR3 length: 12 amino acids, cysteine to phenylalanine. Left in the record is the CDR3 DNA by itself, 36 bases read in frame from the first base. CDR1 is given as SNHLY and CDR2 as FYNNEI, both from the germline V gene. Summary of the overall study and its limitations: Because no day 14 peak-response samples were available, the repertoires could be characterized only after the peak T cell response. Reportedly, almost half of the unique spike-specific TCRs recognized epitopes lying outside the regions that are mutated in the B.1.351 and B.1.1.7 variants. CD4 TCRs associated with the vaccine covered the entire spike protein, and the dominant responses were in regions 160-218 and 743-854. Participants were mostly white British and included more females than males, and it was suggested by the authors that clonal diversity may have been underestimated. After two AZD1222 doses, both the breadth and the depth of spike-specific TCRs were significantly higher than at day 0 and than in MenACWY recipients. The 56-69-year group was small, and its depth increase did not reach significance, likely because of low power. Conclusions about previously exposed vaccinees are limited, since just six AZD1222 recipients were seropositive for SARS-CoV-2 at baseline.

Points on this clone: This clone's antigen is unknown. No base quality information exists; no much larger clone differs at one position.

Interpreted using the paper, the time point label stands for: about 28 days (+/-7) after the second vaccine dose. AZD1222 recipients given second doses at about 4 weeks or at about 12 weeks were pooled, since spike-specific TCR depth and breadth were not found to differ between the two schedules. Vaccinee samples were obtained from the UK trials COV001 and COV002, which included a single-blind randomized controlled phase 2/3 trial of AZD1222 (ChAdOx1 nCoV-19) in healthy adults. For TCRbeta chain sequencing, PBMC samples from trial participants were taken at day 0 and at day 28 after the second dose.

The source material was peripheral blood, sampled 28 days after the second AZD1222 dose. This TCR came from an adult who received the AZD1222 COVID-19 vaccine. Recombination connected TRBV2 to TRBJ1-4, with no confidently assigned D gene. The nucleotides read TGTGCCAGCCGCACAACTAATGAAAAACTGTTTTTT. It translates as CASRTTNEKLFF.